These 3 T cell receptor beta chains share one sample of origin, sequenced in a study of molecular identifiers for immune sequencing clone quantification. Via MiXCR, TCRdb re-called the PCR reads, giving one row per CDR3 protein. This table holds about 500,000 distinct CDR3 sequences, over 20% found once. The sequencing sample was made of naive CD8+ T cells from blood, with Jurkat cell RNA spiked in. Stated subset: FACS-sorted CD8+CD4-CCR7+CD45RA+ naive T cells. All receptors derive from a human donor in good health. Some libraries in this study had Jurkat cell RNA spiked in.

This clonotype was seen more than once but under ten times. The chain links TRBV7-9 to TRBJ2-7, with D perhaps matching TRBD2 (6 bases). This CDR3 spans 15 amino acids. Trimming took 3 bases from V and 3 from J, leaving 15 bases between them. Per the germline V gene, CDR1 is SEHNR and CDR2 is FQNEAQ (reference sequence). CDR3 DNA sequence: TGTGCCAGCAGCTTCCCGCAGGACGGGGGCTACGAGCAGTACTTC. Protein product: CASSFPQDGGYEQYF.

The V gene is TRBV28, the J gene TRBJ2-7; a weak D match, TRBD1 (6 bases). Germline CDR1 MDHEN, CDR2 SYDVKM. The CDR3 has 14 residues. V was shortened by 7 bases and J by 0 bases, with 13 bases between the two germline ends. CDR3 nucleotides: TGTGCCAGCAACCTTCAGGGGTCCTCCTACGAGCAGTACTTC. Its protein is CASNLQGSSYEQYF. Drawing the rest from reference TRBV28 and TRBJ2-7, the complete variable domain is DVKVTQSSRYLVKRTGEKVFLECVQDMDHENMFWYRQDPGLGLRLIYFSYDVKMKEKGDIPEGYSVSREKKERFSLILESASTNQTSMYLCASNLQGSSYEQYFGPGTRLTVT.

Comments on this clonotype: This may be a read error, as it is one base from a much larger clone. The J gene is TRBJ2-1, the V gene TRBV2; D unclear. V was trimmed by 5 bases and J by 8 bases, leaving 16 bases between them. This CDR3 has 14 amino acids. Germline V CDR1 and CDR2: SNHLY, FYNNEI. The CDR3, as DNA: TGTGCCAGCAGTTGGGCAGCAAGTAGTGATGAGCAGTTCTTC. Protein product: CASSWAASSDEQFF.